The next 23 T cell receptor beta chains were all read from a single sample in a study of beta chain features in type 1 diabetes. Of the isolated RNA, all was reverse transcribed, and so the sequenced material was expressed TCRB transcripts. Assay used: immunoSEQ multiplex PCR; TCRdb lists only in-frame clones, some missing. Among 450,000 or so clones listed, 9.5% to 12% were seen once. Sequenced sample: naive CD4+ T cells from blood. The receptors stem from a woman aged 18-29 years in good health.

This clone came up a few times. The chain carries TRBV11-1 and TRBJ2-1; 9 positions match TRBD2. The V gene's germline CDR1 is SGHAT and CDR2 FQDESV (reference sequence). The CDR3 contains 16 residues. V dropped 1 base and J dropped 4; count of bases not matched to a gene: 5. Here the CDR3 DNA reads TGTGCCAGCAGCTTAGTCGGGACTAGCAGGTACAATGAGCAGTTCTTC. Protein: CASSLVGTSRYNEQFF. Full variable domain (remainder filled in from reference TRBV11-1 and TRBJ2-1): EAEVAQSPRYKITEKSQAVAFWCDPISGHATLYWYRQILGQGPELLVQFQDESVVDDSQLPKDRFSAERLKGVDSTLKIQPAELGDSAMYLCASSLVGTSRYNEQFFGPGTRLTVL.

The V and J genes are TRBV11-2 and TRBJ1-1; D gene ambiguous. V was pared by 4 bases and J by 4 bases, with 4 bases between. The CDR3 length is 11 residues. Germline CDR1 is SGHAT and CDR2 is FQNNGV. The CDR3 is CASSSITEAFF. CDR3 coding DNA: TGTGCCAGCAGCTCGATCACTGAAGCTTTCTTT. Full variable domain (missing parts from reference TRBV11-2 and TRBJ1-1): EAGVAQSPRYKIIEKRQSVAFWCNPISGHATLYWYQQILGQGPKLLIQFQNNGVVDDSQLPKDRFSAERLKGVDSTLKIQPAKLEDSAVYLCASSSITEAFFGQGTRLTVV.

The rearrangement uses TRBV10-3 and TRBJ1-4, with D possibly matching TRBD1 (6 bases). CDR1 is ENHRY, CDR2 SYGVKD, per germline. The CDR3 sequence is 14 residues long. V lost 6 bases and J lost 0, with 8 bases in between. The chain's CDR3 is CAISPGATNEKLFF. CDR3 sequence (DNA): TGTGCCATCAGCCCAGGGGCAACTAATGAAAAACTGTTTTTT.

This clone occurred a few times. V usage is TRBV28 and J usage is TRBJ2-7; no firm D call. V was pared by 5 bases and J by 1 base, with 15 bases between. The CDR3 loop spans 15 amino acids. Germline loops: CDR1 MDHEN, CDR2 SYDVKM. CDR3 region: CASSTPSSSSYEQYF. The CDR3 nucleotides read TGTGCCAGCAGTACGCCGAGTAGTTCTTCCTACGAGCAGTACTTC.

This clone appeared a few times. This rearrangement joins TRBV29-1 to TRBJ1-6; 9 bases are shared with TRBD1. The CDR3 is made up of 12 amino acids. The V segment lost 4 bases and the J segment 10 bases; nucleotides outside the gene matches: 2. CDR1 and CDR2 (germline): SQVTM, ANQGSEA. CDR3 in amino acids: CSVGDRGSPLHF. As DNA, the CDR3 is TGCAGCGTTGGCGACAGGGGGTCACCCCTCCACTTT.

CDR3 bases: TGTGCCAGCAGCCGCCTCGAGCGGGAGAACGAGCAGTACTTC. Translating gives CASSRLERENEQYF. The chain has TRBV14 and TRBJ2-7; 8 nucleotides line up with TRBD2. With V trimmed by 4 bases and J by 5 bases, 7 bases remained unmatched. The CDR3 extends over 14 amino acids. Germline loops: CDR1 SGHDN, CDR2 FVKESK. The entire variable domain, with the rest obtained from reference TRBV14 and TRBJ2-7, is as follows: EAGVTQFPSHSVIEKGQTVTLRCDPISGHDNLYWYRRVMGKEIKFLLHFVKESKQDESGMPNNRFLAERTGGTYSTLKVQPAELEDSGVYFCASSRLERENEQYFGPGTRLTVT.

This clone was counted only a few times. The chain combines TRBV30 with TRBJ2-1; D gene unclear. Germline values: CDR1 GTSNPN, CDR2 SVGIG (reference sequence). Trimming removed 3 bases at V and 4 bases at J, with 10 bases between. The length of the CDR3 is 13 residues. CDR3: CAWSAGAYNEQFF. CDR3 DNA sequence: TGTGCCTGGAGCGCTGGCGCATACAATGAGCAGTTCTTC.

The V call is TRBV4-2, the J call TRBJ2-7; D is undetermined. In germline, CDR1 is LGHNA, CDR2 YNFKEQ. V lost 6 bases to trimming and J lost 0 bases, with 15 bases between them. CDR3 length: 15 amino acids. CDR3 DNA sequence: TGTGCCAGCAGTCGAGGAACGCGTGACTCCTACGAGCAGTACTTC. It translates to CASSRGTRDSYEQYF.

This chain links TRBV15 with TRBJ2-7; TRBD1 matches 7 bases. The CDR3 spans 13 residues. Trimming removed 4 bases from V and 5 bases from J; junction bases left unmatched: 5. The germline CDR1 and CDR2 sequences are LNHNV and YYDKDF (reference sequence). Here the CDR3 reads CATSIGGRNEQYV. For the CDR3, the DNA is TGTGCCACCAGCATAGGGGGCAGGAACGAGCAGTACGTC.

This clone was observed a handful of times. This rearrangement joins TRBV4-1 to TRBJ2-3; 7 bases align to TRBD2. The CDR3 spans 15 residues. J lost 2 bases, V lost 3 bases, and 5 bases had no gene match. CDR1 MGHRA and CDR2 YSYEKL come from the germline V gene. CDR3 region: CASSHLLANTDTQYF. The CDR3 nucleotides are TGCGCCAGCAGCCACCTACTAGCGAACACAGATACGCAGTATTTT.

The chain combines TRBV28 with TRBJ1-2; 7 nucleotides align to TRBD1. Germline V CDR1 and CDR2: MDHEN, SYDVKM. This CDR3 spans 12 amino acids. Trimming took 6 bases from V and 11 from J; bases not matched to a gene: 9. The chain's CDR3 is CASSLTGQQYTF. CDR3 DNA sequence: TGTGCCAGCAGCCTGACAGGGCAACAATACACCTTC.

This clone was recorded a few times. The chain combines TRBV4-3 with TRBJ2-1; 8 bases are a match to TRBD2. Germline assignment: CDR1 LGHNA and CDR2 YSLEER. Germline trimming cut 0 bases from V and 7 bases from J; bases unmatched to any gene: 11. The CDR3 runs to 17 residues. As DNA, the CDR3 is TGCGCCAGCAGCCAAGACTGGACTAGCCCTTTTGGGAATGAGCAGTTCTTC. Residues: CASSQDWTSPFGNEQFF.

V gene TRBV11-2 combines with J gene TRBJ2-5; no definite D call. Germline CDR1 reads SGHAT; CDR2 reads FQNNGV. V lost 2 bases, J lost 5 bases, and 27 bases lay in between. CDR3 length: 19 amino acids. The CDR3 protein is CASSLLREIETGRRETQYF. The CDR3 DNA reads as TGTGCCAGCAGCTTATTGAGAGAGATCGAAACCGGGCGTCGGGAGACCCAGTACTTC.

The rearrangement uses TRBV5-1 and TRBJ2-5, with 8 nucleotides matching TRBD1. Germline-derived CDR1 and CDR2 are SGHRS and YFSETQ. This CDR3 region has 14 residues. V lost 4 bases to trimming and J lost 1 base; unmatched junction nucleotides: 3. The chain's CDR3 is CASSGGQGQETQYF. The DNA for the CDR3 is TGCGCCAGCAGCGGAGGACAGGGCCAAGAGACCCAGTACTTC.

The chain joins TRBV29-1 to TRBJ2-1; TRBD2 aligns across 10 bases. The ends lost 3 bases at V and 9 bases at J; junction bases unmatched: 8. The CDR3 loop spans 14 amino acids. Looked up from germline, CDR1 is SQVTM and CDR2 is ANQGSEA. DNA of the CDR3: TGCAGCGTTGATAGCTCTAGCGGGAGAGGTGAGCAGTTCTTC. It translates to CSVDSSSGRGEQFF.

The sample holds a few counts of this clone. The CDR3 loop is CSATGGSNTEAFF. CDR3 DNA: TGCAGCGCAACAGGGGGATCGAACACTGAAGCTTTCTTT. The chain has TRBV29-1 and TRBJ1-1; 8 positions match TRBD1. With 7 bases clipped from V and 1 base from J, the junction kept 5 bases outside the gene matches. This CDR3 spans 13 amino acids. From germline, CDR1 is SQVTM and CDR2 ANQGSEA. Complete variable domain (other parts from reference TRBV29-1 and TRBJ1-1): SAVISQKPSRDICQRGTSLTIQCQVDSQVTMMFWYRQQPGQSLTLIATANQGSEATYESGFVIDKFPISRPNLTFSTLTVSNMSPEDSSIYLCSATGGSNTEAFFGQGTRLTVV.

Points on this clone: Other DNA sequences within the sample encode an identical CDR3. The chain couples TRBV29-1 to TRBJ2-5; TRBD1 agrees at 7 bases. V lost 6 bases, J lost 0 bases, and 1 base stayed unmatched. The CDR3 sequence is 12 residues long. Germline lookup yields CDR1 SQVTM and CDR2 ANQGSEA. The CDR3 is CSVDRDQETQYF. The CDR3 DNA reads as TGCAGCGTCGACAGGGACCAAGAGACCCAGTACTTC.

The chain couples TRBV20-1 to TRBJ2-7; D possibly corresponds to TRBD1 (6 bases). Germline V lookup: CDR1 DFQATT, CDR2 SNEGSKA (reference sequence). This CDR3 region has 11 residues. V lost 6 bases and J lost 3, with 9 bases in between. The CDR3, as DNA: TGCAGTGCCACGACAGGCTACGAGCAGTACGTC. Translating it yields CSATTGYEQYV.

The rearrangement joins TRBV15 to TRBJ2-5, with 7 bases identical to TRBD2. Germline values: CDR1 LNHNV, CDR2 YYDKDF (reference sequence). J gave up 2 bases and V 1 base, and 7 bases lay outside the gene matches. CDR3 length equals 16 residues. The CDR3 DNA is TGTGCCACCAGCAGAGGTGGGAGGGCGGAACAAGAGACCCAGTACTTC. The encoded protein is CATSRGGRAEQETQYF.

The CDR3 reads CASSLGLAGVKTQYF. The CDR3 DNA reads as TGTGCCAGCAGCTTAGGGCTAGCGGGAGTTAAGACCCAGTACTTC. The V and J genes are TRBV7-2 and TRBJ2-5; 10 bases map to TRBD2. V gave up 1 base and J gave up 6 bases; unmatched junction bases: 5. Looked up from germline, CDR1 is SGHTA and CDR2 is FQGNSA. This CDR3 has 15 amino acids.

This clone has just a few counts. The chain joins TRBV4-3 to TRBJ1-4; no clear D gene. V dropped 5 bases and J dropped 4 bases, with 14 bases sitting between them. This CDR3 is 15 amino acids long. CDR1 and CDR2 from the germline V gene are LGHNA and YSLEER. The CDR3 DNA follows: TGCGCCAGCAGCTCCCGCAGAAGTGGTAATGAAAAACTGTTTTTT. Its translation: CASSSRRSGNEKLFF.

V and J are TRBV23-1 and TRBJ2-5; D not certain. TRBV23-1 is labeled an ORF, and its function is uncertain. The CDR3 totals 16 residues. V was cut by 0 bases and J by 3 bases, with 14 bases left in between. CDR3 sequence: CASSQSLGHRKETQYF. The CDR3 nucleotides are TGCGCCAGCAGTCAATCCTTGGGCCATAGGAAAGAGACCCAGTACTTC.

This clone was seen more than once but under ten times. The chain employs TRBV7-2 and TRBJ2-1, with a possible D match to TRBD2 (6 bases). The germline gives CDR1 SGHTA, CDR2 FQGNSA. V dropped 4 bases and J dropped 15 bases, with 16 bases sitting between them. The CDR3 has 12 amino acids. The CDR3 DNA is TGTGCCAGCAGCTCCCGGGCTGCGGGGAGGTTCTTC. The encoded protein is CASSSRAAGRFF.